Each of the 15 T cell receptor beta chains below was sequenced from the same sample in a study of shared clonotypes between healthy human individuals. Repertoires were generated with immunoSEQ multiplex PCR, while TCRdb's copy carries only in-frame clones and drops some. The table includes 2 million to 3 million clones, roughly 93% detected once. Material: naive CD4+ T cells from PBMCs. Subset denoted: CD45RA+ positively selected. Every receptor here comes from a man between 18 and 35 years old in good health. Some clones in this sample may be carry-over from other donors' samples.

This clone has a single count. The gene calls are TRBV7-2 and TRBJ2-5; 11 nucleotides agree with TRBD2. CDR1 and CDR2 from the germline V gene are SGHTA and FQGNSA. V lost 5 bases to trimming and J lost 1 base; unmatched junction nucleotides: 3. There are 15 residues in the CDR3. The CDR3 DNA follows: TGTGCCAGCAGCAAGACTAGCGGGACCCAAGAGACCCAGTACTTC. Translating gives CASSKTSGTQETQYF.

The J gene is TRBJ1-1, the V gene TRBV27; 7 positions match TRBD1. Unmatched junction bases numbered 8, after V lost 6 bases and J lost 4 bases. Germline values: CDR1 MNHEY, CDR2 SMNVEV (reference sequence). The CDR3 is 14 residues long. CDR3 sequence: CASSPRGQGTEAFF. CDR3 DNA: TGTGCCAGCAGCCCAAGGGGGCAGGGCACTGAAGCTTTCTTT.

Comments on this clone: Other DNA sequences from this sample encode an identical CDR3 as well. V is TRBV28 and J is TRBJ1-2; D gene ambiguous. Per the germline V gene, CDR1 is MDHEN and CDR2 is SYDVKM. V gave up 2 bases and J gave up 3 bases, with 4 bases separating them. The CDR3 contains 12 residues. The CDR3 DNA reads TGTGCCAGCAGTTTAGGGTACTATGGCTACACCTTC. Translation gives CASSLGYYGYTF.

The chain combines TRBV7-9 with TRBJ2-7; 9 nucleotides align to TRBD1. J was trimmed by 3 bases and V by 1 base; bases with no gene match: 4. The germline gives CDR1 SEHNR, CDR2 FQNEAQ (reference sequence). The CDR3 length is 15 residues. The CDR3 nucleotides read TGTGCCAGCAGCTTAGGAGTGGGACAGGGCTACGAGCAGTACTTC. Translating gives CASSLGVGQGYEQYF.

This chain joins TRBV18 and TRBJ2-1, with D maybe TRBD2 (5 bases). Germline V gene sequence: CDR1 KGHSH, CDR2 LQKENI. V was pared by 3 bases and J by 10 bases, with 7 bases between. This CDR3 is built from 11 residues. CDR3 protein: CASSPGAEQFF. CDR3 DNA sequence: TGTGCCAGCTCACCGGGAGCGGAGCAGTTCTTC.

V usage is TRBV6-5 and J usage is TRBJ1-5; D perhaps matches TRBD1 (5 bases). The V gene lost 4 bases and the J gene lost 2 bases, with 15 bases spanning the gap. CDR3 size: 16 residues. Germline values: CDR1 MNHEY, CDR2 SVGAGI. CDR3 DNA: TGTGCCAGCAGTTCCGCGGGGGGGTTTGGCAATCAGCCCCAGCATTTT. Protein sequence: CASSSAGGFGNQPQHF.

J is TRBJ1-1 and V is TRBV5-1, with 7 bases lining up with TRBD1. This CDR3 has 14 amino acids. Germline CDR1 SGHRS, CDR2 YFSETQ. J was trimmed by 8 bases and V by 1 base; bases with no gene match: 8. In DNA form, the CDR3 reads TGCGCCAGCAGCTTGCTGAACTACAGGGGCGAAGCTTTCTTT. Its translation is CASSLLNYRGEAFF.

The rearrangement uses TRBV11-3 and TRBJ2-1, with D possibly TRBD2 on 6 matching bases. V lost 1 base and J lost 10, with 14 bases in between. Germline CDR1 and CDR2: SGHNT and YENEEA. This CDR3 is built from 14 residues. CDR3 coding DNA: TGTGCCAGCAGCTTAGGGAACAGCGGGCCAGAGCAGTTCTTC. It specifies CASSLGNSGPEQFF.

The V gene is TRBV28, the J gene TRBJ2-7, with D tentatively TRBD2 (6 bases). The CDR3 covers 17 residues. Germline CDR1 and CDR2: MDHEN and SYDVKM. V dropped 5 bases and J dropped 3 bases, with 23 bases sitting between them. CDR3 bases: TGTGCCAGCAGTCCCGGACGACTAGTCGCCTACAACTACGAGCAGTACTTC. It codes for CASSPGRLVAYNYEQYF.

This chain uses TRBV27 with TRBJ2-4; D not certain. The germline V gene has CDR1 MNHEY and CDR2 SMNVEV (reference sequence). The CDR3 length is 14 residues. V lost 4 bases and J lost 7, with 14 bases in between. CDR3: CASSYLVGSNIQYF. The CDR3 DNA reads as TGTGCCAGCAGTTACCTGGTGGGTTCGAACATTCAGTACTTC.

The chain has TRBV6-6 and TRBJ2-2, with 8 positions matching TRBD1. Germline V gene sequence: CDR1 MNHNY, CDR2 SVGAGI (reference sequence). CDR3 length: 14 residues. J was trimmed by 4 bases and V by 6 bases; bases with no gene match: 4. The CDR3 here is CASRAGGGTGELFF. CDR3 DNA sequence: TGTGCCAGCAGAGCAGGGGGCGGCACCGGGGAGCTGTTTTTT.

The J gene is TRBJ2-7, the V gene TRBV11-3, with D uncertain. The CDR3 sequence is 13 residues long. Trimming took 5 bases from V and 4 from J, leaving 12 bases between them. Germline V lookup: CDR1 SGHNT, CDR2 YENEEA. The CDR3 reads CASSRTADYEQYF. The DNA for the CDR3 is TGTGCCAGCAGCAGGACCGCAGATTACGAGCAGTACTTC. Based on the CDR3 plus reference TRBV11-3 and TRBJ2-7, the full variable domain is EAGVVQSPRYKIIEKKQPVAFWCNPISGHNTLYWYLQNLGQGPELLIRYENEEAVDDSQLPKDRFSAERLKGVDSTLKIQPAELGDSAVYLCASSRTADYEQYFGPGTRLTVT.

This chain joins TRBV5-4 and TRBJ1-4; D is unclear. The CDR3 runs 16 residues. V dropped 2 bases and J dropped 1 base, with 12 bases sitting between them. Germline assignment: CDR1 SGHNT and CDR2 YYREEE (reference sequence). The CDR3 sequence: CASSLRLSGTNEKLFF. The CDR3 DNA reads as TGTGCCAGCAGCTTACGCTTGTCGGGAACTAATGAAAAACTGTTTTTT.

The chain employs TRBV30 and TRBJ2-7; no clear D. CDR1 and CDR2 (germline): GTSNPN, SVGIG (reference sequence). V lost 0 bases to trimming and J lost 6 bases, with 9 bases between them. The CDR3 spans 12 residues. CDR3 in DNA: TGTGCCTGGAGTGTGCCCTTTGGCGAGCAGTACTTC. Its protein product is CAWSVPFGEQYF.

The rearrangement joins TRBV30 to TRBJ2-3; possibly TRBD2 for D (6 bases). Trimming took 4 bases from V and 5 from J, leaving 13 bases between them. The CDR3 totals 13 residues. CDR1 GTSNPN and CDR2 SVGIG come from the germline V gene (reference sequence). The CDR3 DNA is TGTGCCTGGAACCACGGGAGTGGAGATACGCAGTATTTT. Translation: CAWNHGSGDTQYF.